The present T cell receptor beta chain was sequenced within a study of shared clonotypes between healthy human individuals. Replicate PCRs run on sorted subsets employed 200 ng DNA, 25,000 to 35,000 T cell genomes. The method was immunoSEQ multiplex PCR; TCRdb's version includes in-frame clones alone and lacks a portion of them. The table includes nearly 2 million clones, approximately 94% detected once. This CDR3 has 15 amino acids. CD45RO-negative cells were positively selected for CCR7, leaving out terminally differentiated effector memory CD45RA+ cells. The donors, all of them Caucasian adults, lived in Nashville, Tennessee.

This clonotype was sampled from a man younger than 30 in good health. The chain carries TRBV21-1 and TRBJ1-6. TRBV21-1 is shown as a pseudogene. Material for sequencing was naive CD8+ T cells sorted from blood. CDR3 sequence reads: CASSKAGKYNSPLHF. The CDR3, as DNA: TGTGCCAGCAGCAAGGCGGGGAAGTATAATTCACCCCTCCACTTT.